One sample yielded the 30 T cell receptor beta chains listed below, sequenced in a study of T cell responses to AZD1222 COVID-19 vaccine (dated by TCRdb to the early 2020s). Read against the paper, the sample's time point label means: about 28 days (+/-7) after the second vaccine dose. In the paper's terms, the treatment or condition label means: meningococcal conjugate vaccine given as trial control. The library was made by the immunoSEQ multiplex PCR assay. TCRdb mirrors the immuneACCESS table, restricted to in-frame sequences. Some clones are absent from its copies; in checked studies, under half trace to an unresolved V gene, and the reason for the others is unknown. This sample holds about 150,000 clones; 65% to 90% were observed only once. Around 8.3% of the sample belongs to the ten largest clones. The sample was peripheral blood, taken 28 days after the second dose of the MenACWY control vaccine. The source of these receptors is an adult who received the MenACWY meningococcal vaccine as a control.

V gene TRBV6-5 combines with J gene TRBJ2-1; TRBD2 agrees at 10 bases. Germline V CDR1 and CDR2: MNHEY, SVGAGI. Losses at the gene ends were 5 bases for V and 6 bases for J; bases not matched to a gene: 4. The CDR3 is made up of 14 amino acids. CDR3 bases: TGTGCCAGCAGTCCACGACTAGCGGGCAATGAGCAGTTCTTC. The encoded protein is CASSPRLAGNEQFF.

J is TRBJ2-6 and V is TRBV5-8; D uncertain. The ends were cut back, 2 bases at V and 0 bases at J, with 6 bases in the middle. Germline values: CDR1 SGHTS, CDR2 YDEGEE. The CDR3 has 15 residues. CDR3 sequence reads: CASSFRVSGANVLTF. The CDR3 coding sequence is TGTGCCAGCAGCTTCCGGGTCTCTGGGGCCAACGTCCTGACTTTC.

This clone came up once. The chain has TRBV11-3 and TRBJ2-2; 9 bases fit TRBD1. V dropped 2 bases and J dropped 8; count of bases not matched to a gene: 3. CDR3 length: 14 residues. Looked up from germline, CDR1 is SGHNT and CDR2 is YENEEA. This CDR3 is CASSLRTGEGELFF. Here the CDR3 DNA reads TGTGCCAGCAGCTTACGGACAGGGGAGGGGGAGCTGTTTTTT. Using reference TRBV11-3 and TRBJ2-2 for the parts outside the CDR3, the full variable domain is EAGVVQSPRYKIIEKKQPVAFWCNPISGHNTLYWYLQNLGQGPELLIRYENEEAVDDSQLPKDRFSAERLKGVDSTLKIQPAELGDSAVYLCASSLRTGEGELFFGEGSRLTVL.

Here the CDR3 DNA reads TGTGCCAGCAGCCTTCGTAGCGGGGGGGCTAGCACAGATACGCAGTATTTT. This encodes CASSLRSGGASTDTQYF. The chain carries TRBV5-6 and TRBJ2-3; TRBD2 aligns across 11 bases. V shed 4 bases and J 0 bases; nucleotides not matched to a gene: 7. There are 17 residues in the CDR3. CDR1 is SGHDT, CDR2 YYEEEE, per germline.

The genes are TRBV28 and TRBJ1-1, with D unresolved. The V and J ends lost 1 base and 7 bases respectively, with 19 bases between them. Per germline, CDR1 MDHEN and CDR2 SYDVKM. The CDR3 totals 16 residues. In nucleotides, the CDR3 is TGTGCCAGCAGTTTATCTTTGGGGTTTGGCGGCGGTGAAGCTTTCTTT. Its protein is CASSLSLGFGGGEAFF.

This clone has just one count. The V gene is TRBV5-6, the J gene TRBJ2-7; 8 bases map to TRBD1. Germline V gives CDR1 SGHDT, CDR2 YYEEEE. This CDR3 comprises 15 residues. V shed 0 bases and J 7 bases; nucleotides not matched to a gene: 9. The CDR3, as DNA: TGTGCCAGCAGCTTGGCCTTGGGGACAGGTCAAGAGCAGTACTTC. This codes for CASSLALGTGQEQYF.

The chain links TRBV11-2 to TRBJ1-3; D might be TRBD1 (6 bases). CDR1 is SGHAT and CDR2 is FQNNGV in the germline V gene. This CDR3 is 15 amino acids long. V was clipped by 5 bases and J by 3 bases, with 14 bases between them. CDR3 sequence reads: CASSGMRGVGNTIYF. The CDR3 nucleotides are TGTGCCAGCAGCGGCATGAGGGGGGTTGGAAACACCATATATTTT. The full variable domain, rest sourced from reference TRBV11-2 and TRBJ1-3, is EAGVAQSPRYKIIEKRQSVAFWCNPISGHATLYWYQQILGQGPKLLIQFQNNGVVDDSQLPKDRFSAERLKGVDSTLKIQPAKLEDSAVYLCASSGMRGVGNTIYFGEGSWLTVV.

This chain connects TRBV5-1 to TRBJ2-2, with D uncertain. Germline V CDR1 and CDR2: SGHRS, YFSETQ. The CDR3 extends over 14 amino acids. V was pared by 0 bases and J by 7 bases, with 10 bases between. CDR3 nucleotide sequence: TGCGCCAGCAGCTTGGCCCCTAGGGTCGGGGAGCTGTTTTTT. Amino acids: CASSLAPRVGELFF.

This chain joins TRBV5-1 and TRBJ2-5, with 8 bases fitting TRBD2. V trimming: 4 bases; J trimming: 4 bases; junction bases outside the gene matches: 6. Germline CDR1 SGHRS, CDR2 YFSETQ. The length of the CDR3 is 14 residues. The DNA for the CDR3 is TGCGCCAGCAGCAACCCCAGCGGGGGAGAGACCCAGTACTTC. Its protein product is CASSNPSGGETQYF.

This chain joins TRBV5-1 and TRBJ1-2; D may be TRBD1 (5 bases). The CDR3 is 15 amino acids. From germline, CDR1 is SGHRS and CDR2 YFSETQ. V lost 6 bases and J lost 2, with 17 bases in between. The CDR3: CASTDYRAGNYGYTF. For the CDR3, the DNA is TGCGCCAGCACCGATTACCGGGCAGGGAACTATGGCTACACCTTC. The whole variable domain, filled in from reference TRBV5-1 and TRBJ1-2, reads KAGVTQTPRYLIKTRGQQVTLSCSPISGHRSVSWYQQTPGQGLQFLFEYFSETQRNKGNFPGRFSGRQFSNSRSEMNVSTLELGDSALYLCASTDYRAGNYGYTFGSGTRLTVV.

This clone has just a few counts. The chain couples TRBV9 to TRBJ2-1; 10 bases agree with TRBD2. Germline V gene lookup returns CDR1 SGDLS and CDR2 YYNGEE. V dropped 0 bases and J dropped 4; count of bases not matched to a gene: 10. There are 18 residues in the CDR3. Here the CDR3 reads CASSVALRLAGDYNEQFF. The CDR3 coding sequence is TGTGCCAGCAGCGTAGCTTTGAGGCTAGCGGGAGATTACAATGAGCAGTTCTTC.

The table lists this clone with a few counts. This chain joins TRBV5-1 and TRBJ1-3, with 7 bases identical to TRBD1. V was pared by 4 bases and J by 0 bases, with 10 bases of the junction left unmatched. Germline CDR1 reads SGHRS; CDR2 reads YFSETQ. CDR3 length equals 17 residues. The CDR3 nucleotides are TGCGCCAGCAGCAGTGTTGGAGGGGGCCTCTCTGGAAACACCATATATTTT. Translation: CASSSVGGGLSGNTIYF. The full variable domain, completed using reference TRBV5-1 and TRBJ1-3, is KAGVTQTPRYLIKTRGQQVTLSCSPISGHRSVSWYQQTPGQGLQFLFEYFSETQRNKGNFPGRFSGRQFSNSRSEMNVSTLELGDSALYLCASSSVGGGLSGNTIYFGEGSWLTVV.

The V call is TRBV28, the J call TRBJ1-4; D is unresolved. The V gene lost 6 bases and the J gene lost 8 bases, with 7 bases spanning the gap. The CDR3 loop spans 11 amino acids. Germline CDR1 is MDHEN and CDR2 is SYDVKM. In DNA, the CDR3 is TGTGCCAGCAGGGGCACGGAAAAACTGTTTTTT. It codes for CASRGTEKLFF.

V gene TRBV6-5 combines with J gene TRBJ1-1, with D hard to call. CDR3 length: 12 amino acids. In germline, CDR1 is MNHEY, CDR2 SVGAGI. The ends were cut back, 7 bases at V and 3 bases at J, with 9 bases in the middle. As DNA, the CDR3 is TGTGCCAGCAATTCTTACGACACTGAAGCTTTCTTT. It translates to CASNSYDTEAFF.

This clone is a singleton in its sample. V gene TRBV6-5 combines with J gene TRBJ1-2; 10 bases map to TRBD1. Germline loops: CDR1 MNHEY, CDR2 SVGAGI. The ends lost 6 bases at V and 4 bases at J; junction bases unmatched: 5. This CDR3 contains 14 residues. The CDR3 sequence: CASRRTGGSYGYTF. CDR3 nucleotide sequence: TGTGCCAGCAGAAGGACAGGGGGGAGCTATGGCTACACCTTC.

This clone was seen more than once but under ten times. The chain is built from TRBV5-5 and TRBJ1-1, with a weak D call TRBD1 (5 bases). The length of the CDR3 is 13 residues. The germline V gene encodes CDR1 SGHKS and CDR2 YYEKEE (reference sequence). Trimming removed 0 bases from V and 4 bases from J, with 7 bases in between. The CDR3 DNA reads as TGTGCCAGCAGCTTGGACAGGCTCACTGAAGCTTTCTTT. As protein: CASSLDRLTEAFF.

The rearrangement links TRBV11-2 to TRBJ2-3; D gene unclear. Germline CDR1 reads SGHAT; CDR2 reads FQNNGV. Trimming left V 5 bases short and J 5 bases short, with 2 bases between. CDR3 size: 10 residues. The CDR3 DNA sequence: TGTGCCAGCAGCCGAGATACGCAGTATTTT. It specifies CASSRDTQYF.

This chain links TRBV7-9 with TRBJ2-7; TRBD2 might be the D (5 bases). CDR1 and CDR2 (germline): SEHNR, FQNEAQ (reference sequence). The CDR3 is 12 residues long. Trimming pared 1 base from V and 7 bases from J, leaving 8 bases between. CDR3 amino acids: CASSLVQREQYF. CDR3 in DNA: TGTGCCAGCAGCTTAGTCCAGCGGGAGCAGTACTTC.

CDR3: CASSLYRANVLTF. CDR3 coding DNA: TGCGCCAGCAGCTTGTACCGGGCCAACGTCCTGACTTTC. The chain has TRBV5-1 and TRBJ2-6; D remains unclear. Trimming stripped 1 base from V and 5 bases from J, with 4 bases between. Germline CDR1 SGHRS, CDR2 YFSETQ. The CDR3 consists of 13 residues.

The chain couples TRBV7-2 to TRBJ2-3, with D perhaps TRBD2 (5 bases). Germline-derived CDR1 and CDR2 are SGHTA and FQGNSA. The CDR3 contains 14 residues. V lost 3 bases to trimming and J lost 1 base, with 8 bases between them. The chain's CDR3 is CASSLTRGTDTQYF. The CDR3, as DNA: TGTGCCAGCAGCTTGACGAGGGGCACAGATACGCAGTATTTT.

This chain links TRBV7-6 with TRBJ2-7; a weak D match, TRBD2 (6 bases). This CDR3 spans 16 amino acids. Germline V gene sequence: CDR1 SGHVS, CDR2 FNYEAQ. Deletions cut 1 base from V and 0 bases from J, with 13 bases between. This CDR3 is CASSLDGRALSYEQYF. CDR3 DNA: TGTGCCAGCAGCTTAGACGGGAGAGCTCTCTCCTACGAGCAGTACTTC.

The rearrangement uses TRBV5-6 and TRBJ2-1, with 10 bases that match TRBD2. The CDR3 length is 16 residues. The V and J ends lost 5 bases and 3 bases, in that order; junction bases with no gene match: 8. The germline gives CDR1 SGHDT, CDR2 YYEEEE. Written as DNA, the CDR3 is TGTGCCAGCAGAAGCCTAGCGGGAGTGTTCTACAATGAGCAGTTCTTC. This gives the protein CASRSLAGVFYNEQFF.

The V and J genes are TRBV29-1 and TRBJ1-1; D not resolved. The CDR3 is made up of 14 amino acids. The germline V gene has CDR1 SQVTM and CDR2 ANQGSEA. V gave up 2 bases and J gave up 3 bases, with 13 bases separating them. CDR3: CSVERAALDTEAFF. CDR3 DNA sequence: TGCAGCGTTGAACGAGCCGCACTTGACACTGAAGCTTTCTTT.

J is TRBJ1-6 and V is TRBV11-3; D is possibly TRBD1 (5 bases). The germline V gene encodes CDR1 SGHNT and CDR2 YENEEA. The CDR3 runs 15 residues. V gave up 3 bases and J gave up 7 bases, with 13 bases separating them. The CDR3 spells CASSFLGRANSPLHF. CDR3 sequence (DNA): TGTGCCAGCAGCTTTCTGGGACGTGCGAATTCACCCCTCCACTTT. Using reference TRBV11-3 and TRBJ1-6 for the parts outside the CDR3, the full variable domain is EAGVVQSPRYKIIEKKQPVAFWCNPISGHNTLYWYLQNLGQGPELLIRYENEEAVDDSQLPKDRFSAERLKGVDSTLKIQPAELGDSAVYLCASSFLGRANSPLHFGNGTRLTVT.

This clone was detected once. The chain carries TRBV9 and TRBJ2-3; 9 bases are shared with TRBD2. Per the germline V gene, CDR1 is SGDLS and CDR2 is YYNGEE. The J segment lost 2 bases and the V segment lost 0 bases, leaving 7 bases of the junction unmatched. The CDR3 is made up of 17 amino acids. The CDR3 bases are TGTGCCAGCAGCGTAGATGGGCGGGAGGGGATCACAGATACGCAGTATTTT. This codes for CASSVDGREGITDTQYF.

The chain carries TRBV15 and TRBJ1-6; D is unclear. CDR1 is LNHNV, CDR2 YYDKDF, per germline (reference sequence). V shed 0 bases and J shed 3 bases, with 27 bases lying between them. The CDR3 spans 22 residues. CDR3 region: CATSRDITVGRRNSLYNSPLHF. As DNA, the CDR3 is TGTGCCACCAGCAGAGATATAACAGTCGGAAGAAGAAACTCCCTCTATAATTCACCCCTCCACTTT.

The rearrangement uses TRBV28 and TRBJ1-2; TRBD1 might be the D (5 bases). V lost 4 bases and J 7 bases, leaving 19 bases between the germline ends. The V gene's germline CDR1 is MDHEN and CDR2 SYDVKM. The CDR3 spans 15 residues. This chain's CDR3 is CASSSLGRGNTGYTF. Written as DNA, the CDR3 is TGTGCCAGCAGTTCTCTTGGGCGGGGCAATACTGGCTACACCTTC.

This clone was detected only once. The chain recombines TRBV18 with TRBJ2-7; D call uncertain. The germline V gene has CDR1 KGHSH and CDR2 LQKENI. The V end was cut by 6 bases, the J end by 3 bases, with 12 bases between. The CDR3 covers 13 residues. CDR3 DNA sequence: TGTGCCAGCTCCCAGACAAGTCTCTACGAGCAGTACTTC. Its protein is CASSQTSLYEQYF.

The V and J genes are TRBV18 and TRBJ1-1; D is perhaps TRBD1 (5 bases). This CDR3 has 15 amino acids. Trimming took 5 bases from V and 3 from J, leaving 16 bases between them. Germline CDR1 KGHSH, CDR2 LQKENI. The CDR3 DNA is TGTGCCAGCTCAGGCTCTGCCAGGACACACACTGAAGCTTTCTTT. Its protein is CASSGSARTHTEAFF.

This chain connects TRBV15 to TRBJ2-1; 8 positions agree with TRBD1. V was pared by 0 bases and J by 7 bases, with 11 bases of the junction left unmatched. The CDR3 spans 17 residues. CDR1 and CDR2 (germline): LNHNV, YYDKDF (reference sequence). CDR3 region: CATSRDLGTGVGNEQFF. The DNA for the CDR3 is TGTGCCACCAGCAGAGATCTCGGGACAGGCGTGGGGAATGAGCAGTTCTTC.